These 23 T cell receptor beta chains were sequenced from one sample in a study of OX40 agonist ivuxolimab in advanced cancers. Some clones are missing from TCRdb's copy, which holds only in-frame ones; the method was immunoSEQ multiplex PCR. Of about 34,000 clones listed, 92% were seen once; the top ten hold around 3.8%. This specimen consisted of CD4+ or CD8+ T cells sorted from blood, obtained in a trial of the OX40 agonist ivuxolimab. These receptors all stem from an adult with an advanced solid tumor such as melanoma, head and neck, liver or kidney cancer.

The rearrangement uses TRBV19 and TRBJ1-5; D call uncertain. The germline CDR1 and CDR2 sequences are LNHDA and SQIVND (reference sequence). This CDR3 spans 12 amino acids. The germline V and J ends were trimmed by 6 bases and 6 bases, with 9 bases remaining between them. The CDR3 DNA is TGTGCCAGTAGCCATATAACTCAGCCCCAGCATTTT. Protein product: CASSHITQPQHF.

This chain links TRBV27 with TRBJ1-5; the D is unclear. V was shortened by 5 bases and J by 5 bases, with 4 bases between the two germline ends. This CDR3 has 11 residues. CDR1 is MNHEY and CDR2 is SMNVEV in the germline V gene (reference sequence). CDR3 region: CASSPHQPQHF. Written as DNA, the CDR3 is TGTGCCAGCAGTCCCCATCAGCCCCAGCATTTT.

The chain uses TRBV6-1 and TRBJ2-1, with 8 nucleotides matching TRBD2. The V gene end was trimmed by 3 bases and the J gene end by 7 bases; junction bases not matched to a gene: 8. The CDR3 contains 15 residues. Germline loops: CDR1 MNHNS, CDR2 SASEGT. CDR3 region: CASSDLGGAGNEQFF. The CDR3 DNA reads TGTGCCAGCAGTGATCTCGGGGGGGCGGGGAATGAGCAGTTCTTC.

The gene calls are TRBV18 and TRBJ2-5; no clear D gene. The V end was cut by 3 bases, the J end by 6 bases, with 17 bases between. From germline, CDR1 is KGHSH and CDR2 LQKENI. The CDR3 covers 15 residues. As DNA, the CDR3 is TGTGCCAGCTCACCTTCGCCTAGAGGTCGGCAGACCCAGTACTTC. The encoded protein is CASSPSPRGRQTQYF.

In this sample, this clone turned up once. The V call is TRBV4-2, the J call TRBJ1-1, with D possibly TRBD1 on 5 matching bases. The germline V and J ends were trimmed by 5 bases and 2 bases, with 12 bases remaining between them. This CDR3 is 14 amino acids long. Looked up from germline, CDR1 is LGHNA and CDR2 is YNFKEQ. Here the CDR3 reads CASSLEGRNTEAFF. CDR3 nucleotides: TGTGCCAGCAGCTTGGAGGGGCGAAACACTGAAGCTTTCTTT.

The chain links TRBV7-9 to TRBJ2-2; TRBD1 aligns across 7 bases. CDR1 and CDR2 (germline): SEHNR, FQNEAQ (reference sequence). Trimming at V came to 0 bases and at J to 5 bases, leaving 6 bases not matched to a gene. The CDR3 has 16 residues. The CDR3 protein is CASSLASTGKTGELFF. CDR3 nucleotide sequence: TGTGCCAGCAGCTTAGCCTCGACAGGGAAGACCGGGGAGCTGTTTTTT.

The chain is built from TRBV2 and TRBJ2-3; 8 nucleotides agree with TRBD2. With V trimmed by 2 bases and J by 3 bases, 7 bases remained unmatched. The V gene's germline CDR1 is SNHLY and CDR2 FYNNEI. This CDR3 comprises 16 residues. The CDR3 reads CASSESGGAQTDTQYF. CDR3 nucleotide sequence: TGTGCCAGCAGTGAATCGGGGGGGGCGCAGACAGATACGCAGTATTTT.

V is TRBV4-3 and J is TRBJ1-1; D is unresolved. The V and J ends lost 1 base and 5 bases respectively, with 14 bases between them. The CDR3 covers 15 residues. The germline V gene has CDR1 LGHNA and CDR2 YSLEER. The CDR3 region is CASSQVPQVITEAFF. CDR3 nucleotides: TGCGCCAGCAGCCAAGTCCCCCAAGTCATTACTGAAGCTTTCTTT.

The rearrangement joins TRBV5-8 to TRBJ1-5, with D possibly matching TRBD1 (6 bases). CDR1 SGHTS and CDR2 YDEGEE come from the germline V gene. The V and J ends lost 4 bases and 6 bases respectively, with 26 bases between them. The CDR3 spans 18 residues. The CDR3 reads CASSRTWGAVGTSQPQHF. In DNA form, the CDR3 reads TGTGCCAGCAGCCGTACATGGGGGGCTGTGGGGACAAGTCAGCCCCAGCATTTT.

V usage is TRBV28 and J usage is TRBJ2-2, with D maybe TRBD2 (6 bases). V lost 4 bases and J 6 bases, leaving 21 bases between the germline ends. The length of the CDR3 is 17 residues. Germline CDR1 is MDHEN and CDR2 is SYDVKM. CDR3 sequence (DNA): TGTGCCAGCAGTTCGATGGGGGGTCCGGGTTGGGCCGGGGAGCTGTTTTTT. Translating it yields CASSSMGGPGWAGELFF.

The chain recombines TRBV5-6 with TRBJ2-7; D tentatively reads TRBD1 or TRBD2 (5 bases each). Trimming removed 3 bases from V and 6 bases from J, with 16 bases in between. Germline V gene data show CDR1 as SGHDT and CDR2 as YYEEEE. The CDR3 contains 14 residues. This CDR3 reads CASSSKGTLGEQYF. CDR3 coding DNA: TGTGCCAGCAGCTCAAAGGGGACCCTGGGCGAGCAGTACTTC.

V and J are TRBV9 and TRBJ1-1, with no clear D. Trimming removed 0 bases at V and 5 bases at J, with 11 bases between. Germline values: CDR1 SGDLS, CDR2 YYNGEE. This CDR3 comprises 14 residues. CDR3 residues: CASSVVESGTEAFF. CDR3 in DNA: TGTGCCAGCAGCGTAGTGGAGTCCGGGACTGAAGCTTTCTTT.

The CDR3 loop reads CASSSDSAARAFF. CDR3 DNA: TGTGCCAGCAGTTCCGACAGTGCCGCCCGGGCTTTCTTT. J is TRBJ1-1 and V is TRBV6-6; tentative D call: TRBD1 (5 bases). The V and J ends lost 4 bases and 11 bases respectively, with 17 bases between them. Germline V gene sequence: CDR1 MNHNY, CDR2 SVGAGI (reference sequence). The CDR3 sequence is 13 residues long.

The rearrangement uses TRBV28 and TRBJ1-2, with TRBD1 as a possible D gene (6 bases). The CDR3 spans 16 residues. The V and J ends lost 5 bases and 2 bases respectively, with 18 bases between them. Germline assignment: CDR1 MDHEN and CDR2 SYDVKM. CDR3 bases: TGTGCCAGCAGTACGACAGGAAACTTGGCCAACTATGGCTACACCTTC. Its protein product is CASSTTGNLANYGYTF.

J is TRBJ2-7 and V is TRBV30, with TRBD1 as a possible D gene (5 bases). The V gene lost 7 bases and the J gene lost 0 bases, with 13 bases spanning the gap. The CDR3 is made up of 13 amino acids. Germline CDR1 and CDR2: GTSNPN and SVGIG (reference sequence). The CDR3 loop is CASSKGRSYEQYF. The CDR3 bases are TGTGCCTCAAGTAAGGGGCGCTCCTACGAGCAGTACTTC.

The gene calls are TRBV6-6 and TRBJ2-2; 9 bases line up with TRBD1. Trimming took 6 bases from V and 1 from J; bases not matched to a gene: 3. The CDR3 spans 15 residues. Germline CDR1 and CDR2: MNHNY and SVGAGI (reference sequence). CDR3 residues: CASSSGQGNTGELFF. The CDR3 DNA reads TGTGCCAGCAGCTCGGGACAGGGGAACACCGGGGAGCTGTTTTTT.

This clone was detected only once. This chain uses TRBV19 with TRBJ1-1; tentative D call: TRBD1 (6 bases). The CDR3 is 17 amino acids. The ends were cut back, 5 bases at V and 0 bases at J, with 19 bases in the middle. Germline V lookup: CDR1 LNHDA, CDR2 SQIVND (reference sequence). The CDR3 reads CASSPATGLGMNTEAFF. The CDR3 DNA follows: TGTGCCAGTAGTCCGGCGACAGGTTTGGGTATGAACACTGAAGCTTTCTTT.

The chain uses TRBV10-3 and TRBJ1-1; D uncertain. V was shortened by 4 bases and J by 0 bases, with 15 bases between the two germline ends. Germline values: CDR1 ENHRY, CDR2 SYGVKD. The CDR3 runs to 16 residues. The CDR3 nucleotides read TGTGCCATCAGTGCCAGGAATGCTTACATGAACACTGAAGCTTTCTTT. Its protein is CAISARNAYMNTEAFF.

V usage is TRBV28 and J usage is TRBJ1-3; the D gene is possibly TRBD1 (6 bases). Germline-derived CDR1 and CDR2 are MDHEN and SYDVKM. The CDR3 is 20 amino acids. V was shortened by 7 bases and J by 0 bases, with 28 bases between the two germline ends. CDR3 loop: CASKRPGQLLGSSSGNTIYF. CDR3 DNA: TGTGCCAGCAAACGACCGGGACAATTATTAGGATCGAGCTCTGGAAACACCATATATTTT.

V usage is TRBV27 and J usage is TRBJ1-1, with 9 bases lining up with TRBD1. The CDR3 contains 16 residues. Germline CDR1 and CDR2: MNHEY and SMNVEV (reference sequence). With V trimmed by 8 bases and J by 1 base, 11 bases remained unmatched. The CDR3 DNA reads as TGTGCCAGCGGAGTTGGACAGGGGCGACCGAACACTGAAGCTTTCTTT. It codes for CASGVGQGRPNTEAFF.

V gene TRBV29-1 combines with J gene TRBJ1-5, with D hard to call. Deletions cut 6 bases from V and 4 bases from J, with 10 bases between. CDR1 and CDR2 from the germline V gene are SQVTM and ANQGSEA. This CDR3 has 12 amino acids. CDR3 coding DNA: TGCAGCGTCCAAGAGGGTAATCAGCCCCAGCATTTT. This encodes CSVQEGNQPQHF.

The V and J genes are TRBV19 and TRBJ2-5; possibly TRBD1 or TRBD2 for D (6 bases each). The J call may be in error: the DNA end matches TRBJ2-7 better. Germline loops: CDR1 LNHDA, CDR2 SQIVND (reference sequence). This CDR3 is 13 amino acids long. The CDR3, as DNA: TGTGCCAGCCGTGGAGGGGGCTCCTACGAGCAGTACTTC. Translation: CASRGGGSYEQYF.

As for this clone: One end of the junction varies from germline; a read error may be responsible. V is TRBV11-3 and J is TRBJ2-1; D unresolved. CDR1 SGHNT and CDR2 YENEEA come from the germline V gene. This CDR3 region has 12 residues. Here the CDR3 DNA reads TGTGCCAGCAGCTCCTCCAACAATGAGCAGTTCTTC. This gives the protein CASSSSNNEQFF.